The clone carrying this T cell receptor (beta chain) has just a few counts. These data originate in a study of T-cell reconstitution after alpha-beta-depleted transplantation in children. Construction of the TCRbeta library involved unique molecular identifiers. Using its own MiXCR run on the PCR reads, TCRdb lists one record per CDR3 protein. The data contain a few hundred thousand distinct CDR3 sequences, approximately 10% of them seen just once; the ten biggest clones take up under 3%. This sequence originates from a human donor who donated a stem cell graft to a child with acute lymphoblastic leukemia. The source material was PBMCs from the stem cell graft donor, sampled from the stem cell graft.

Written as DNA, the CDR3 is TGTGCCAGCAGTAGAGGGACAGGGTCGTCTGAAGCTTTCTTT. This sequence encodes CASSRGTGSSEAFF. The V and J genes are TRBV6-1 and TRBJ1-1; 9 bases line up with TRBD1. Germline CDR1 is MNHNS and CDR2 is SASEGT. The CDR3 sequence is 14 residues long. With V trimmed by 5 bases and J by 6 bases, 7 bases remained unmatched.